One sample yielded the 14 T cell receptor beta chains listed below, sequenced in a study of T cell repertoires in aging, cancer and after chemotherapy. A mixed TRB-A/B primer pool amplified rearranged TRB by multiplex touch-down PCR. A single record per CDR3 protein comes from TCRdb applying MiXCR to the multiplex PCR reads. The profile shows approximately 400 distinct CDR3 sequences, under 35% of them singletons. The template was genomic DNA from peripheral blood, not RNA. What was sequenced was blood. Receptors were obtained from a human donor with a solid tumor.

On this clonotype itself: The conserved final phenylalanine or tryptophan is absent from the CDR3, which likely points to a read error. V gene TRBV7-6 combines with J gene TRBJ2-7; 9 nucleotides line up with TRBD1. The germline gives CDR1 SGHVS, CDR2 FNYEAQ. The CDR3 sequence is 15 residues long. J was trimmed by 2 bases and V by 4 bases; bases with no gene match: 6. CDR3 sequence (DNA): TGTGCCAGCAGCTACCGGGACAGGGCGACCTACGAGCAGTACGAC. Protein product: CASSYRDRATYEQYD.

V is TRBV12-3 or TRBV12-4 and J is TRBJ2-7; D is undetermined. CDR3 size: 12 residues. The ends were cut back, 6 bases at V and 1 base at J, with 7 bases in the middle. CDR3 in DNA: TGTGCCAGCAGCCCCGGTTCCTACGAGCAGTACTTC. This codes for CASSPGSYEQYF.

The CDR3 bases are TGTGCCAGCGTGGGACAGGGAAACACTGAAGCTTTCTTT. Translating gives CASVGQGNTEAFF. V is TRBV5-6 and J is TRBJ1-1; 9 bases match TRBD1. The CDR3 is 13 amino acids. Germline trimming cut 7 bases from V and 2 bases from J; bases unmatched to any gene: 3. Looked up from germline, CDR1 is SGHDT and CDR2 is YYEEEE.

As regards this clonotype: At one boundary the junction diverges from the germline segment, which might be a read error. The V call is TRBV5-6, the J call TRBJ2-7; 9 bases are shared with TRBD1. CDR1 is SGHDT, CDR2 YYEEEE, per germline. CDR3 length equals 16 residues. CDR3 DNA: TGTGTCAGCAGCTCCAGCACCGGGACAGGGAGGACCGAGCAGTACTTC. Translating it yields CVSSSSTGTGRTEQYF.

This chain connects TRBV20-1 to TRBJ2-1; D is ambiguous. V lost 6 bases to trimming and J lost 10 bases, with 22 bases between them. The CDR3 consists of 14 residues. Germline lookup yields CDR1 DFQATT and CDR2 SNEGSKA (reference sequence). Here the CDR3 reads CSAIVLGSAREQFF. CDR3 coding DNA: TGCAGTGCCATAGTACTCGGGTCAGCTCGGGAGCAGTTCTTC.

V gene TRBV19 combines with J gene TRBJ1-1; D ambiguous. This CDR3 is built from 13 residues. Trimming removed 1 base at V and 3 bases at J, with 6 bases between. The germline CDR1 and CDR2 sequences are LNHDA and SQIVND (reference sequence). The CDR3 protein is CASSIGRDTEAFF. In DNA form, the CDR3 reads TGTGCCAGTAGTATAGGCAGAGACACTGAAGCTTTCTTT.

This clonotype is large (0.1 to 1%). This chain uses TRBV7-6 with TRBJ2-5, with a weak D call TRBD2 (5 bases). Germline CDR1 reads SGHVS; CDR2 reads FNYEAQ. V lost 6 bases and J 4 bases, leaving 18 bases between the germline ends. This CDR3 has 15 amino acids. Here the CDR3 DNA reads TGTGCCAGCAGTCCCTCCGGGGTCCGGGGAGAGACCCAGTACTTC. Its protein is CASSPSGVRGETQYF.

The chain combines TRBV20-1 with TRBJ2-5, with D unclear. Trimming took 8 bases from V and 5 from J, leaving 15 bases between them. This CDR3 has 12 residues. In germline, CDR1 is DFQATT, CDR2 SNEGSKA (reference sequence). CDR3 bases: TGCAGTTCCGTTCGGAACGGCGAGACCCAGTACTTC. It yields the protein CSSVRNGETQYF.

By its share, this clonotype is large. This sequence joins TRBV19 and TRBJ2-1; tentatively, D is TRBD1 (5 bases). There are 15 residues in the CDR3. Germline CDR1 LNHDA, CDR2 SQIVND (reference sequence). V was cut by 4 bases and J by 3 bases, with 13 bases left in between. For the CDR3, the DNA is TGTGCCAGTAGTAGGGGCGCAGGGCACTACAATGAGCAGTTCTTC. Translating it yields CASSRGAGHYNEQFF.

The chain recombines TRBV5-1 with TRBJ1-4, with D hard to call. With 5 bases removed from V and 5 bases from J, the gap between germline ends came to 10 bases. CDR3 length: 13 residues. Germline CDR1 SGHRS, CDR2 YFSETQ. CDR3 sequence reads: CASSEGQNEKLFF. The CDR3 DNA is TGCGCCAGCAGTGAGGGTCAAAATGAAAAACTGTTTTTT.

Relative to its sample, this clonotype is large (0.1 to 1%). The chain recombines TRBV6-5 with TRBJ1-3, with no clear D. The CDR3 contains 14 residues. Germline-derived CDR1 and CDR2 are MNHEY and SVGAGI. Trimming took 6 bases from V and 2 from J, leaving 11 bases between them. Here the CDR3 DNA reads TGTGCCAGCAGCTCATCGAGTACTGGAAACACCATATATTTT. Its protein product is CASSSSSTGNTIYF.

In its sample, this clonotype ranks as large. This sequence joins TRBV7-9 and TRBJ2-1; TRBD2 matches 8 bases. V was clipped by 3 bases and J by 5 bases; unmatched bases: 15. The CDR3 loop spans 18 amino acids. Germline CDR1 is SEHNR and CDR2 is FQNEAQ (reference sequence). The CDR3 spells CASSFPLGGGPPNNEQFF. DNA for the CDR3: TGTGCCAGCAGCTTTCCTCTGGGCGGGGGGCCTCCCAACAATGAGCAGTTCTTC.

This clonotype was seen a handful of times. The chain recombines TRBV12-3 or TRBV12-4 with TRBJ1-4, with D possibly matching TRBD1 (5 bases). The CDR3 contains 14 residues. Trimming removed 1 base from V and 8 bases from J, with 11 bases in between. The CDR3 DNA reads TGTGCCAGCAGTTTAGGAGGGGACGGGGAAAAACTGTTTTTT. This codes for CASSLGGDGEKLFF.

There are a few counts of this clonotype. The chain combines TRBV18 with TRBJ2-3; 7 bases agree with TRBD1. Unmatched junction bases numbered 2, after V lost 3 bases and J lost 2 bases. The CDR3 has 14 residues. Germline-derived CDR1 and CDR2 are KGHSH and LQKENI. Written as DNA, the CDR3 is TGTGCCAGCTCACCTGGGACAGCCACAGATACGCAGTATTTT. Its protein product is CASSPGTATDTQYF.